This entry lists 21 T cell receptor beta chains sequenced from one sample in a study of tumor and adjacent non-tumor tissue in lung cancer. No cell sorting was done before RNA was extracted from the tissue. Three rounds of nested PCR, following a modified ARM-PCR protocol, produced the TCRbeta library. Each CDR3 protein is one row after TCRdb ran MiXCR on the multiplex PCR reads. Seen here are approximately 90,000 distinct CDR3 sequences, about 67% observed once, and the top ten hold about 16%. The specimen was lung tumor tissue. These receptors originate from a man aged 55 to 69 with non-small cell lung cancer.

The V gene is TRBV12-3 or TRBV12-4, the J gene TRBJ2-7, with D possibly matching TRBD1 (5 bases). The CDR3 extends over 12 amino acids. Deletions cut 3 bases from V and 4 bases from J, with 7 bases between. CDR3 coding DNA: TGTGCCAGCAGTTTGGACAAATACGAGCAGTACTTC. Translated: CASSLDKYEQYF.

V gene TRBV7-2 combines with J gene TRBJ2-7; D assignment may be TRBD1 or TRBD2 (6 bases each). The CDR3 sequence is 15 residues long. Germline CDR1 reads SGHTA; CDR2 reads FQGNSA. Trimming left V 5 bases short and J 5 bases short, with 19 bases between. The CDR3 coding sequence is TGTGCCAGCAGCCTCAGTTGGGGGGCTCTGGACGAGCAGTACTTC. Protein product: CASSLSWGALDEQYF.

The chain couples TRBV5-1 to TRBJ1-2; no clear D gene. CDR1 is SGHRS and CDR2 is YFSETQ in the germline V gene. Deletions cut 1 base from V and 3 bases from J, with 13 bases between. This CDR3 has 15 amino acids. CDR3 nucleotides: TGCGCCAGCAGCTTGACCGTCCAGGCCGACTATGGCTACACCTTC. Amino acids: CASSLTVQADYGYTF.

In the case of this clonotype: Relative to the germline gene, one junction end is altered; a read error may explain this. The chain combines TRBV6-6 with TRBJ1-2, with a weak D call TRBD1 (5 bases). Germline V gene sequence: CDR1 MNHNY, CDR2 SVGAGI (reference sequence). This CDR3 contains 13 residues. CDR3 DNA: TGTGCCAGCAGTTCCGGGGACCCTTATGGCTGCACCTTC. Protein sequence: CASSSGDPYGCTF.

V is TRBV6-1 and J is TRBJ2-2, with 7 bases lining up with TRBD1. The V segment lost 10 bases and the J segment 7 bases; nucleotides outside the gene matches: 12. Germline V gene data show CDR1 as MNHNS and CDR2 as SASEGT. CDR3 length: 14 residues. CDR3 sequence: CAIVEQGMVGELFF. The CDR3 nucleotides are TGTGCCATCGTAGAACAGGGGATGGTCGGGGAGCTGTTTTTT.

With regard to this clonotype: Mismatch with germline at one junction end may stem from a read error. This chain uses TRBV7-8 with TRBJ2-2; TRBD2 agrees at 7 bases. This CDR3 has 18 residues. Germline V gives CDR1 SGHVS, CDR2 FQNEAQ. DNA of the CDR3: TGTGCCAGCAGCACGCGACCCCTAGCGGAAGGGAACACCGGGGAGCTGCTTTTT. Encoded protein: CASSTRPLAEGNTGELLF.

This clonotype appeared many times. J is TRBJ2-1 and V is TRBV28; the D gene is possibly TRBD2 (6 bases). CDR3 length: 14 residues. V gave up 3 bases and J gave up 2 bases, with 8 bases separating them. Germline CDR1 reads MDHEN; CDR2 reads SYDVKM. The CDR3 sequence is CASSFGGTYNEQFF. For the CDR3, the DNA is TGTGCCAGCAGTTTTGGCGGGACCTACAATGAGCAGTTCTTC.

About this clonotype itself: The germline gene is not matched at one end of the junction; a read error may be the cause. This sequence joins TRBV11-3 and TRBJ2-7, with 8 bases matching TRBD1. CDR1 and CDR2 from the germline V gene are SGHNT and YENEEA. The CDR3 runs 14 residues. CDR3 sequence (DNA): TGTGTCAGCAGCCTCCGACAGGGGACCTACCAGCAATACTTC. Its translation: CVSSLRQGTYQQYF.

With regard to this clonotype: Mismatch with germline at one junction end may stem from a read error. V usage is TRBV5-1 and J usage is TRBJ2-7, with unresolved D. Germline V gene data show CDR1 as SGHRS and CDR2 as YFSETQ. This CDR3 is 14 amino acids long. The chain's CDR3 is CDSSLASGSYEQYF. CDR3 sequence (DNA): TGCGACAGCAGCTTGGCCTCAGGCTCCTACGAGCAGTACTTC.

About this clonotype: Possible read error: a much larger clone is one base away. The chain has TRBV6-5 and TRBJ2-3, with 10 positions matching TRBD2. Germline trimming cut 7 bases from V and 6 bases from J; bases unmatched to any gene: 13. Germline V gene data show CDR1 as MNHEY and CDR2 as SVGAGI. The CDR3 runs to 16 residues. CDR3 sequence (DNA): TGTGCCAGCATGGGACTAGCGCCCGTCACGGGGGATACGCAGTATTTT. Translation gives CASMGLAPVTGDTQYF.

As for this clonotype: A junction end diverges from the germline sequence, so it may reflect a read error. For the CDR3, the DNA is TGTGTCAGCAGCTTAGGTAACTCCTACAATGAGCAGTTCTTC. Translation: CVSSLGNSYNEQFF. This rearrangement joins TRBV7-8 to TRBJ2-1; no clear D gene. The length of the CDR3 is 14 residues. Germline loops: CDR1 SGHVS, CDR2 FQNEAQ.

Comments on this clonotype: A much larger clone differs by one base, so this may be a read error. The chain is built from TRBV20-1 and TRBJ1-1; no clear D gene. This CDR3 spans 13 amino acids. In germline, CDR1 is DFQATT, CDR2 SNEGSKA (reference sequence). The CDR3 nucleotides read TGCAGTGCTATCCCAACACTGAACACTGAAACTTTCTTT. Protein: CSAIPTLNTETFF.

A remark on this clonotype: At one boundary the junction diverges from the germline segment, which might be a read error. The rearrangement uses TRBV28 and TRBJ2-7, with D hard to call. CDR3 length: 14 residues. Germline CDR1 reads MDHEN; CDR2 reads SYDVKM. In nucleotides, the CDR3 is TGTGCAAGCAGAGAATGGCAGTTAAGCTACGAGCAGTACTTC. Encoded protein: CASREWQLSYEQYF. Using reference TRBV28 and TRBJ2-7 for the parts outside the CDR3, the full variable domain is DVKVTQSSRYLVKRTGEKVFLECVQDMDHENMFWYRQDPGLGLRLIYFSYDVKMKEKGDIPEGYSVSREKKERFSLILESASTNQTSMYLCASREWQLSYEQYFGPGTRLTVT.

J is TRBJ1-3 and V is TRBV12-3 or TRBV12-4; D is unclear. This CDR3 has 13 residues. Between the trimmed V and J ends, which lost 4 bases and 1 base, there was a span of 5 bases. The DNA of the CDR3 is TGTGCCAGCAGTTCCGCATCTGGAAACACCATATATTTT. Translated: CASSSASGNTIYF.

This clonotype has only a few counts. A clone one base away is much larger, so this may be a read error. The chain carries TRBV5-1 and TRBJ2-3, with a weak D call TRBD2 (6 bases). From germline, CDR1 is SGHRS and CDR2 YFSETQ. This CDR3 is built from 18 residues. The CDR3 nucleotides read TGCGCCAGCAGCCCCCAGGGTGTCGCGGGGTATAGCACAGATGCGCAGTATTTT. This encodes CASSPQGVAGYSTDAQYF.

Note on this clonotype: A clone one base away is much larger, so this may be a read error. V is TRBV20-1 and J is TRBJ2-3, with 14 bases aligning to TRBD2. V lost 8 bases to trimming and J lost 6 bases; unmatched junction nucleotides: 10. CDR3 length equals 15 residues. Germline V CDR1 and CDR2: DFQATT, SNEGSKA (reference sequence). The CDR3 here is CSTTRLAGGLDTQYF. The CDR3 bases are TGCAGTACTACCAGACTAGCGGGGGGGTTGGATACGCAGTATTTT.

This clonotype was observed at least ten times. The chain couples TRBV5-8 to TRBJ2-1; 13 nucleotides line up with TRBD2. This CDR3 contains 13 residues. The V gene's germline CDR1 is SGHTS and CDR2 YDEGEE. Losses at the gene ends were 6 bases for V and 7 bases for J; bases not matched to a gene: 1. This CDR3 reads CASKLAGGNEQFF. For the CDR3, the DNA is TGTGCCAGCAAACTAGCGGGAGGGAATGAGCAGTTCTTC.

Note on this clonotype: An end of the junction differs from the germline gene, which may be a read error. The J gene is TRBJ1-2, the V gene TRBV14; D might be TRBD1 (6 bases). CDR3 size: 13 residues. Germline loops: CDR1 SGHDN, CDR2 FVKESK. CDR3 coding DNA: TGTGCGAGCAGCCAAGATATTAGGGGGTGCTACACCTTC. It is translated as CASSQDIRGCYTF.

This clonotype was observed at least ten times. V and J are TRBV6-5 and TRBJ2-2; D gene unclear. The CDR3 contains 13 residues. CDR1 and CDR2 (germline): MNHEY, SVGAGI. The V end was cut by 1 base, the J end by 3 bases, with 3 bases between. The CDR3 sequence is CASSYLYTGELFF. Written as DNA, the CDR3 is TGTGCCAGCAGTTACTTATACACCGGGGAGCTGTTTTTT.

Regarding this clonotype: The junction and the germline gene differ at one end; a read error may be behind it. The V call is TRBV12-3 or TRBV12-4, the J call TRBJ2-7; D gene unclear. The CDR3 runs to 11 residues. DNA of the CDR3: TGTTCCAGCAACACCTCCTACGAGCAGTACTTC. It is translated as CSSNTSYEQYF.

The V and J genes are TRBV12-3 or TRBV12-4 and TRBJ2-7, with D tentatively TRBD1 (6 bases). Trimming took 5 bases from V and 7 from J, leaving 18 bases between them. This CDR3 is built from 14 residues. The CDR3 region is CASSLRIIQGEQYF. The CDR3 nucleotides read TGTGCCAGCAGTCTCCGAATTATACAGGGTGAGCAGTACTTC.